These T cell receptor beta chains were read from a single sample in a study of neurological immune-mediated disorders. TCRdb analysed the 5' RACE reads with MiXCR anew, one entry per CDR3 protein. Here the sample spans 19,000 or so distinct CDR3 sequences, 12% to 15% being singletons. Input material: CD4+ T cells from blood. These receptors were taken from an older woman with HTLV-1-associated myelopathy (HAM/TSP). CDR3s include the opening cysteine and the closing phenylalanine or tryptophan. The order of the fields is V gene, D gene, clone size, J gene, CDR3 protein, CDR3 DNA. The D gene is left open where the match is weak. Clone size is not always given. Where it is, it says once, few, many or a class for expanded clones.

V: TRBV20-1
D: TRBD1
size: many
J: TRBJ1-5
CDR3: CSARRQGLNQPQHF
DNA: TGCAGTGCTAGGAGACAGGGTCTCAATCAGCCCCAGCATTTT

V: TRBV3-1
D: TRBD1
size: many
J: TRBJ1-1
CDR3: CASQGAKRTEAFF
DNA: TGTGCCAGCCAGGGGGCGAAACGGACTGAAGCTTTCTTT

V: TRBV5-1
D: TRBD1
size: many
J: TRBJ1-1
CDR3: CASSLAAGGIAEAFF
DNA: TGCGCCAGCAGCTTGGCGGCAGGGGGCATCGCTGAAGCTTTCTTT

V: TRBV5-5
D: .
size: medium-sized
J: TRBJ2-2
CDR3: CASSFRSQVPFTGELFF
DNA: TGTGCCAGCAGCTTTCGTAGCCAGGTTCCCTTCACCGGGGAGCTGTTTTTT

V: TRBV27
D: .
size: many
J: TRBJ1-1
CDR3: CASSLSGVVTEAFF
DNA: TGTGCCAGCAGTTTATCGGGGGTAGTCACTGAAGCTTTCTTT

V: TRBV10-3
D: .
size: many
J: TRBJ1-3
CDR3: CAISDYSGNTIYF
DNA: TGTGCCATCAGTGACTACTCTGGAAACACCATATATTTT

V: TRBV18
D: TRBD1
size: many
J: TRBJ1-1
CDR3: CASSQGRTGSGTEAFF
DNA: TGTGCCAGCTCACAGGGCCGGACAGGGAGTGGCACTGAAGCTTTCTTT

V: TRBV7-9
D: .
size: .
J: TRBJ2-1
CDR3: CASSFGMYNEQFF
DNA: TGTGCCAGCAGCTTTGGGATGTACAATGAGCAGTTCTTC

V: TRBV11-2
D: .
size: many
J: TRBJ1-3
CDR3: CASSPGPNLAGNTIYF
DNA: TGTGCCAGCAGCCCGGGACCTAACCTAGCTGGAAACACCATATATTTT

V: TRBV6-2/TRBV6-3
D: .
size: many
J: TRBJ2-3
CDR3: CASSYGVAGADTQYF
DNA: TGTGCCAGCAGTTACGGGGTCGCCGGTGCAGATACGCAGTATTTT

V: TRBV21-1
D: .
size: many
J: TRBJ1-4
CDR3: CASSFHSDGRTNEKLFF
DNA: TGTGCCAGCAGCTTCCACTCCGACGGGAGAACTAATGAAAAACTGTTTTTT

V: TRBV5-1
D: .
size: many
J: TRBJ1-2
CDR3: CASSLNPGRKGAYGYTF
DNA: TGCGCCAGCAGCTTGAACCCCGGCCGAAAGGGAGCTTATGGCTACACCTTC

V: TRBV7-8
D: TRBD2
size: medium-sized
J: TRBJ2-7
CDR3: CASSLVAGVSSYEQYF
DNA: TGTGCCAGCAGCTTAGTGGCGGGGGTGAGCTCCTACGAGCAGTACTTC

V: TRBV29-1
D: .
size: many
J: TRBJ2-5
CDR3: CSGGSQETQYF
DNA: TGCAGCGGGGGGAGCCAAGAGACCCAGTACTTC

V: TRBV6-2/TRBV6-3
D: TRBD1
size: many
J: TRBJ1-5
CDR3: CASSYLTGENNQPQHF
DNA: TGTGCCAGCAGTTACTTGACAGGGGAGAACAATCAGCCCCAGCATTTT

V: TRBV29-1
D: .
size: many
J: TRBJ1-2
CDR3: CSVDRDYGYTF
DNA: TGCAGCGTTGACAGGGACTATGGCTACACCTTC

V: TRBV3-1
D: .
size: many
J: TRBJ1-4
CDR3: CASSQEPATNEKLFF
DNA: TGTGCCAGCAGCCAAGAACCCGCAACTAATGAAAAACTGTTTTTT

V: TRBV24-1
D: .
size: many
J: TRBJ2-1
CDR3: CATSDRDMSNEQFF
DNA: TGTGCCACCAGTGACCGGGACATGTCCAATGAGCAGTTCTTC

V: TRBV7-9
D: .
size: many
J: TRBJ2-5
CDR3: CASSSPQETQYF
DNA: TGTGCCAGCAGCTCCCCCCAAGAGACCCAGTACTTC

V: TRBV19
D: .
size: .
J: TRBJ1-3
CDR3: CASSIPWSPSGNTIYF
DNA: TGTGCCAGTAGTATTCCTTGGAGTCCCTCTGGAAACACCATATATTTT

V: TRBV20-1
D: .
size: many
J: TRBJ1-5
CDR3: CSAADSLSDQPQHF
DNA: TGCAGTGCAGCGGACAGCCTTAGCGATCAGCCCCAGCATTTT

V: TRBV4-1
D: TRBD2
size: few
J: TRBJ2-3
CDR3: CASSARLAQSDTQYF
DNA: TGCGCCAGCAGCGCCCGACTAGCCCAGTCAGATACGCAGTATTTT

V: TRBV7-9
D: .
size: many
J: TRBJ2-3
CDR3: CASSLGHSTDTQYF
DNA: TGTGCCAGCAGCTTAGGGCACTCCACAGATACGCAGTATTTT

V: TRBV29-1
D: .
size: once
J: TRBJ2-2
CDR3: CSVKGIGPGELFF
DNA: TGCAGCGTGAAGGGCATTGGGCCCGGGGAGCTGTTTTTT

V: TRBV7-9
D: .
size: .
J: TRBJ2-2
CDR3: CASSPRGNTWELFF
DNA: TGTGCCAGTAGCCCCCGTGGGAACACCTGGGAGCTGTTTTTT

V: TRBV12-3/TRBV12-4
D: TRBD2
size: few
J: TRBJ2-1
CDR3: CASSDPTSGRVNEQFF
DNA: TGTGCCAGCAGTGATCCGACTAGCGGGAGGGTGAATGAGCAGTTCTTC

V: TRBV5-1
D: .
size: medium-sized
J: TRBJ1-1
CDR3: CASSLHSGDTEAFF
DNA: TGCGCCAGCAGCTTGCATTCCGGGGACACTGAAGCTTTCTTT

V: TRBV3-1
D: .
size: many
J: TRBJ2-1
CDR3: CASSPRTVSEQFF
DNA: TGTGCCAGCAGCCCCCGGACAGTATCTGAGCAGTTCTTC

V: TRBV19
D: TRBD1
size: many
J: TRBJ1-2
CDR3: CASSKGTGAKDGYTF
DNA: TGTGCCAGTAGTAAAGGGACAGGGGCGAAGGATGGCTACACCTTC

V: TRBV9
D: TRBD2
size: many
J: TRBJ2-2
CDR3: CASSPGLAGGTGELFF
DNA: TGTGCCAGCAGCCCGGGACTAGCGGGTGGGACCGGGGAGCTGTTTTTT

V: TRBV27
D: TRBD1
size: many
J: TRBJ2-7
CDR3: CASSLGTGHNSYEQYF
DNA: TGTGCCAGCAGCCTGGGGACAGGCCATAATTCCTACGAGCAGTACTTC

V: TRBV7-2
D: .
size: many
J: TRBJ2-1
CDR3: CASSLSPTAYNEQFF
DNA: TGTGCCAGCAGCTTATCCCCGACAGCTTACAATGAGCAGTTCTTC

V: TRBV10-3
D: TRBD2
size: many
J: TRBJ2-3
CDR3: CAISATGTSGRNTDTQYF
DNA: TGTGCCATCAGTGCGACCGGGACTAGCGGGAGGAATACAGATACGCAGTATTTT

V: TRBV20-1
D: TRBD1
size: many
J: TRBJ1-2
CDR3: CSAAGGVGYTF
DNA: TGCAGTGCGGCAGGGGGGGTTGGCTACACCTTC

V: TRBV6-5
D: .
size: medium-sized
J: TRBJ1-2
CDR3: CASSYSRAGGYTF
DNA: TGTGCCAGCAGTTACTCGAGGGCGGGAGGCTACACCTTC

V: TRBV5-1
D: TRBD1
size: medium-sized
J: TRBJ1-1
CDR3: CASSYGTGTGNTEAFF
DNA: TGCGCCAGCAGCTACGGGACAGGCACGGGGAACACTGAAGCTTTCTTT

V: TRBV24-1
D: .
size: many
J: TRBJ1-2
CDR3: CATSDTGQPANYGYTF
DNA: TGTGCCACCAGTGACACAGGACAGCCCGCTAACTATGGCTACACCTTC

V: TRBV7-3
D: .
size: .
J: TRBJ1-1
CDR3: CASSLIRGAEATEAFF
DNA: TGTGCCAGCAGCTTAATAAGGGGGGCGGAGGCCACTGAAGCTTTCTTT

V: TRBV20-1
D: TRBD1
size: many
J: TRBJ2-1
CDR3: CSASDREYEQFF
DNA: TGCAGTGCCAGCGACAGGGAGTATGAGCAGTTCTTC

V: TRBV7-2
D: .
size: .
J: TRBJ2-5
CDR3: CDSSTASVQETQYF
DNA: TGTGACAGCAGCACCGCTAGCGTCCAAGAGACCCAGTACTTC

V: TRBV29-1
D: .
size: many
J: TRBJ1-4
CDR3: CSVAFGQINEKLFF
DNA: TGCAGCGTTGCATTTGGGCAGATAAATGAAAAACTGTTTTTT

V: TRBV6-5
D: TRBD1
size: many
J: TRBJ2-6
CDR3: CASSYKRQGASGANVLTF
DNA: TGTGCCAGCAGTTACAAACGACAGGGGGCTTCTGGGGCCAACGTCCTGACTTTC

V: TRBV5-1
D: .
size: many
J: TRBJ2-7
CDR3: CASSLQENYEQYF
DNA: TGCGCCAGCAGCCTCCAGGAGAACTACGAGCAGTACTTC

V: TRBV6-2/TRBV6-3
D: .
size: many
J: TRBJ1-1
CDR3: CASSYPRQNTEAFF
DNA: TGTGCCAGCAGTTACCCCAGACAGAACACTGAAGCTTTCTTT

V: TRBV9
D: .
size: many
J: TRBJ1-5
CDR3: CASSVEGWPNQPQHF
DNA: TGTGCCAGCAGCGTAGAAGGGTGGCCCAATCAGCCCCAGCATTTT

V: TRBV30
D: TRBD2
size: .
J: TRBJ2-1
CDR3: CAWSSALAGHYNEQFF
DNA: TGTGCCTGGAGCTCGGCACTAGCGGGACACTACAATGAGCAGTTCTTC

V: TRBV29-1
D: .
size: .
J: TRBJ1-5
CDR3: CSAPDGYSNQPHHF
DNA: TGCAGCGCCCCGGACGGGTATAGCAATCAGCCCCATCATTTT

V: TRBV5-1
D: .
size: many
J: TRBJ1-5
CDR3: CASSLDHLNQPQHF
DNA: TGCGCCAGCAGCTTGGACCACCTCAATCAGCCCCAGCATTTT

V: TRBV7-2
D: .
size: medium-sized
J: TRBJ1-6
CDR3: CASNLGGSGGGNSPLHF
DNA: TGTGCCAGCAACTTAGGAGGGAGCGGAGGTGGAAATTCACCCCTCCACTTT

V: TRBV7-2
D: TRBD2
size: many
J: TRBJ2-3
CDR3: CASSLEAGVADTQYF
DNA: TGTGCCAGCAGCTTAGAAGCGGGAGTGGCAGATACGCAGTATTTT

V: TRBV29-1
D: .
size: many
J: TRBJ2-6
CDR3: CSVEDQGGEYGANVLTF
DNA: TGCAGCGTTGAAGATCAGGGCGGGGAATATGGGGCCAACGTCCTGACTTTC

V: TRBV30
D: TRBD1
size: many
J: TRBJ1-5
CDR3: CAWSGDRVGQPQHF
DNA: TGTGCCTGGAGTGGGGACAGGGTCGGTCAGCCCCAGCATTTT